This TCR beta chain was captured by sequencing in a study of blood T cell repertoires in COVID-19. Method: immunoSEQ multiplex PCR; TCRdb's copy keeps in-frame clones and lacks some. The sample lists roughly 200,000 clones; around 79% were seen once. CDR3 length: 14 amino acids. The germline V gene encodes CDR1 SEHNR and CDR2 FQNEAQ (reference sequence). V shed 8 bases, J shed 4 bases, and the junction held 5 bases outside the gene matches. This chain connects TRBV7-9 to TRBJ2-2; 9 nucleotides agree with TRBD2. Specimen: peripheral blood. This receptor was identified in a man aged 50 to 60 who had recovered from COVID-19. The CDR3 DNA follows: TGTGCCAGCGACGTAGCGGGAGTCACCGGGGAGCTGTTTTTT. Protein product: CASDVAGVTGELFF.